A single TCR beta chain is shown here with its context. J lost 3 bases, V lost 5 bases, and 10 bases had no gene match. CDR1 is PRHDT and CDR2 is FYEKMQ in the germline V gene (reference sequence). The CDR3 has 15 amino acids. The data were obtained in a study of blood T cell repertoires in COVID-19. At the level of the study: Sources were T cells, B-cell-depleted T cells, or PBMCs; the material itself was cDNA or gDNA.

Authors' data handling: Amplifying reference gene primers gave estimates of nucleated cell counts. The protocol was immunoSEQ multiplex PCR, while the TCRdb copy is restricted to in-frame clones and leaves out a portion. That table gives V, J and clone size, and the DNA gave D and trimming. Seen here are about 140,000 clones, 82% observed once, and the top ten hold less than 5%. Material for sequencing was peripheral blood. The V call is TRBV13, the J call TRBJ2-7; 7 bases match TRBD2. The clonotype was recovered from a woman over 75 with acute or convalescent COVID-19. CDR3 residues: CASSLGGGGYYEQYF. CDR3 in DNA: TGTGCCAGCAGCCTCGGCGGCGGGGGATACTACGAGCAGTACTTC. Together with reference TRBV13 and TRBJ2-7, the CDR3 gives the full variable domain: AAGVIQSPRHLIKEKRETATLKCYPIPRHDTVYWYQQGPGQDPQFLISFYEKMQSDKGSIPDRFSAQQFSDYHSELNMSSLELGDSALYFCASSLGGGGYYEQYFGPGTRLTVT.